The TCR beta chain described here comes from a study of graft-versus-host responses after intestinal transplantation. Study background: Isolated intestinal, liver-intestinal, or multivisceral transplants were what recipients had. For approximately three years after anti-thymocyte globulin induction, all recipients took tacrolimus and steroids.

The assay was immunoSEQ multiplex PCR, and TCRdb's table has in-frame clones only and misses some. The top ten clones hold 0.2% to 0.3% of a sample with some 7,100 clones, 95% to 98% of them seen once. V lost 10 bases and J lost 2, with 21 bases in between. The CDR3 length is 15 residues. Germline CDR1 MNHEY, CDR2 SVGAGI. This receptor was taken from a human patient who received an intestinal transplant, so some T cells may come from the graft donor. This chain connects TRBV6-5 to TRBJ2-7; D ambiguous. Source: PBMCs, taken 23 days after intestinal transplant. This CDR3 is CATFFLSDTAYEQYF. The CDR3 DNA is TGTGCCACCTTTTTCCTCTCAGACACGGCCTACGAGCAGTACTTC.